These 27 T cell receptor beta chains were all obtained from the same sample, sequenced in a study of blood T cell repertoires in COVID-19. Using immunoSEQ multiplex PCR, the repertoire was profiled, and TCRdb retains in-frame clones only, with some absent. Among under 300,000 clones listed, approximately 90% were seen once. The sample was peripheral blood. The origin of the receptors is a man in his thirties or forties who had recovered from COVID-19.

The J gene is TRBJ1-2, the V gene TRBV19; D is unclear. With 0 bases removed from V and 8 bases from J, the gap between germline ends came to 16 bases. The germline V gene has CDR1 LNHDA and CDR2 SQIVND (reference sequence). This CDR3 has 15 residues. This CDR3 is CASSIDFIGSEGYTF. DNA for the CDR3: TGTGCCAGTAGTATAGATTTCATAGGTTCGGAGGGCTACACCTTC.

V usage is TRBV6-5 and J usage is TRBJ2-7, with D uncertain. The CDR3 is 12 amino acids. V lost 6 bases to trimming and J lost 3 bases, with 9 bases between them. CDR1 is MNHEY and CDR2 is SVGAGI in the germline V gene. CDR3 nucleotides: TGTGCCAGCAGCCCCAGGAACTACGAGCAGTACTTC. Encoded protein: CASSPRNYEQYF.

J is TRBJ2-3 and V is TRBV29-1; tentative D call: TRBD1 (5 bases). V was pared by 5 bases and J by 11 bases, with 14 bases between. Germline V CDR1 and CDR2: SQVTM, ANQGSEA. CDR3 size: 11 residues. The DNA for the CDR3 is TGCAGCGTTAGTGACAGATACGGGCAGTATTTT. Its protein product is CSVSDRYGQYF.

CDR3 DNA sequence: TGTGCCAGCAGCCAGCCCTATGGGACAGGGGATGAGCAGTACTTC. Encoded protein: CASSQPYGTGDEQYF. The rearrangement joins TRBV3-1 (or the pseudogene TRBV3-2) to TRBJ2-7; 10 bases align to TRBD1. Germline CDR1 LGHDT, CDR2 YNNKEL (reference sequence). Trimming cost V 3 bases and J 7 bases; bases outside gene matches: 9. CDR3 length equals 15 residues.

The V and J genes are TRBV7-9 and TRBJ1-4; D gene uncertain. The CDR3 loop spans 14 amino acids. Trimming shortened V by 5 bases and J by 8 bases, and 15 bases separated the two germline ends. Germline loops: CDR1 SEHNR, CDR2 FQNEAQ (reference sequence). CDR3 amino acids: CASSRVVVKEKLFF. In DNA, the CDR3 is TGTGCCAGCAGCCGGGTGGTAGTAAAGGAAAAACTGTTTTTT.

The CDR3 protein is CASSSGGLRFYGYTF. The CDR3 bases are TGTGCCAGCAGTTCAGGGGGGCTACGATTCTATGGCTACACCTTC. The chain joins TRBV6-2 or TRBV6-3 to TRBJ1-2, with 7 bases matching TRBD1. J lost 4 bases, V lost 4 bases, and 9 bases had no gene match. Germline CDR1 is MNHEY and CDR2 is SVGEGT. CDR3 length: 15 amino acids.

The sample holds one count of this clone. The genes are TRBV19 and TRBJ1-1, with TRBD1 as a possible D gene (6 bases). Germline CDR1 LNHDA, CDR2 SQIVND (reference sequence). CDR3 size: 15 residues. Trimming removed 3 bases at V and 0 bases at J, with 11 bases between. The CDR3 is CASSIRGPMNTEAFF. CDR3 DNA sequence: TGTGCCAGTAGTATCAGGGGACCTATGAACACTGAAGCTTTCTTT.

The chain employs TRBV6-6 and TRBJ2-7; 12 bases match TRBD1. The CDR3 is made up of 15 amino acids. The trim removed 2 bases at V and 7 bases at J, leaving 6 bases unmatched. CDR1 is MNHNY and CDR2 is SVGAGI in the germline V gene (reference sequence). This CDR3 reads CASSYGGTGGMEQYF. CDR3 nucleotides: TGTGCCAGCAGTTACGGGGGGACAGGGGGCATGGAGCAGTACTTC.

The V call is TRBV6-2 or TRBV6-3, the J call TRBJ2-7; maybe TRBD1 (6 bases). Looked up from germline, CDR1 is MNHEY and CDR2 is SVGEGT. The CDR3 extends over 14 amino acids. The germline V and J ends were trimmed by 5 bases and 1 base, with 12 bases remaining between them. For the CDR3, the DNA is TGTGCCAGCAGTCAAGACAGGATGTCCTACGAGCAGTACTTC. Amino acids: CASSQDRMSYEQYF.

The J gene is TRBJ2-6, the V gene TRBV29-1; the D is unclear. The germline V gene encodes CDR1 SQVTM and CDR2 ANQGSEA. This CDR3 comprises 15 residues. Trimming pared 3 bases from V and 0 bases from J, leaving 9 bases between. The CDR3 sequence is CSVENGVSGANVLTF. CDR3 bases: TGCAGCGTTGAGAACGGAGTCTCTGGGGCCAACGTCCTGACTTTC. Full variable domain (missing parts from reference TRBV29-1 and TRBJ2-6): SAVISQKPSRDICQRGTSLTIQCQVDSQVTMMFWYRQQPGQSLTLIATANQGSEATYESGFVIDKFPISRPNLTFSTLTVSNMSPEDSSIYLCSVENGVSGANVLTFGAGSRLTVL.

V usage is TRBV25-1 and J usage is TRBJ1-5, with 9 positions matching TRBD1. This CDR3 is built from 15 residues. Germline-derived CDR1 and CDR2 are MGHDK and SYGVNS. V was pared by 6 bases and J by 6 bases, with 9 bases of the junction left unmatched. The chain's CDR3 is CASSGGTGIGQPQHF. The CDR3 DNA sequence: TGTGCCAGCAGCGGGGGGACAGGGATTGGTCAGCCCCAGCATTTT.

This clone was detected a few times. The chain employs TRBV9 and TRBJ1-3; D gene uncertain. V lost 4 bases to trimming and J lost 1 base, with 9 bases between them. The CDR3 extends over 14 amino acids. CDR1 and CDR2 (germline): SGDLS, YYNGEE. As DNA, the CDR3 is TGTGCCAGCAGCAAGAGGGTTTCTGGAAACACCATATATTTT. Protein product: CASSKRVSGNTIYF. Using reference TRBV9 and TRBJ1-3 for the parts outside the CDR3, the full variable domain is DSGVTQTPKHLITATGQRVTLRCSPRSGDLSVYWYQQSLDQGLQFLIQYYNGEERAKGNILERFSAQQFPDLHSELNLSSLELGDSALYFCASSKRVSGNTIYFGEGSWLTVV.

This clone appeared once. The rearrangement uses TRBV30 and TRBJ1-5, with 8 positions matching TRBD1. The CDR3 has 13 amino acids. CDR1 and CDR2 from the germline V gene are GTSNPN and SVGIG (reference sequence). Trimming cost V 3 bases and J 5 bases; bases outside gene matches: 3. CDR3 coding DNA: TGTGCCTGGAGGGCAGGGGGCCATCAGCCCCAGCATTTT. It codes for CAWRAGGHQPQHF.

This chain joins TRBV9 and TRBJ2-3; TRBD2 aligns across 8 bases. Germline CDR1 reads SGDLS; CDR2 reads YYNGEE. The CDR3 totals 16 residues. The J segment lost 0 bases and the V segment lost 4 bases, leaving 7 bases of the junction unmatched. CDR3 coding DNA: TGTGCCAGCAGCCCTCGGGTAGCGGGGAGCACAGATACGCAGTATTTT. It translates to CASSPRVAGSTDTQYF. Full variable domain (missing parts from reference TRBV9 and TRBJ2-3): DSGVTQTPKHLITATGQRVTLRCSPRSGDLSVYWYQQSLDQGLQFLIQYYNGEERAKGNILERFSAQQFPDLHSELNLSSLELGDSALYFCASSPRVAGSTDTQYFGPGTRLTVL.

The rearrangement joins TRBV24-1 to TRBJ1-1, with 9 nucleotides matching TRBD1. CDR1 and CDR2 from the germline V gene are KGHDR and SFDVKD. The CDR3 runs to 13 residues. Trimming cost V 9 bases and J 1 base; bases outside gene matches: 2. The CDR3 DNA reads as TGTGCCACCGGGACAGGGACGAACACTGAAGCTTTCTTT. Translated: CATGTGTNTEAFF.

This clone came up once. This chain connects TRBV29-1 to TRBJ2-5; TRBD2 is a possible D gene (5 bases). The germline CDR1 and CDR2 sequences are SQVTM and ANQGSEA. V lost 3 bases and J lost 0, with 17 bases in between. The CDR3 totals 16 residues. The CDR3 nucleotides are TGCAGCGTTGAGGGTCCTAGGACGGGAAACCAAGAGACCCAGTACTTC. The encoded protein is CSVEGPRTGNQETQYF.

This clone turned up a few times. V is TRBV7-2 and J is TRBJ1-1; D not certain. Germline CDR1 reads SGHTA; CDR2 reads FQGNSA. The CDR3 is 11 amino acids. The DNA of the CDR3 is TGTGCACGGGGAAGAGGGACTGAAGCTTTCTTT. This sequence encodes CARGRGTEAFF.

The chain joins TRBV4-1 to TRBJ1-3; D unclear. Trimming left V 1 base short and J 0 bases short, with 7 bases between. This CDR3 contains 15 residues. Germline values: CDR1 MGHRA, CDR2 YSYEKL. The CDR3, as DNA: TGCGCCAGCAGCCAAGGCCCGGGCTCTGGAAACACCATATATTTT. Translated: CASSQGPGSGNTIYF.

This chain connects TRBV28 to TRBJ1-1; perhaps TRBD1 as D (6 bases). The ends were cut back, 8 bases at V and 5 bases at J, with 24 bases in the middle. The CDR3 length is 16 residues. The germline CDR1 and CDR2 sequences are MDHEN and SYDVKM. The CDR3 reads CASGTMGQTRGTEAFF. The DNA for the CDR3 is TGTGCCAGCGGGACAATGGGGCAGACGCGGGGGACTGAAGCTTTCTTT.

This clone was seen a few times. The chain joins TRBV19 to TRBJ1-6; D call uncertain. Germline values: CDR1 LNHDA, CDR2 SQIVND (reference sequence). This CDR3 spans 13 amino acids. Trimming left V 3 bases short and J 10 bases short, with 10 bases between. This chain's CDR3 is CASSMVEGSPLHF. The CDR3 bases are TGTGCCAGTAGTATGGTTGAGGGCTCACCCCTCCACTTT.

J is TRBJ1-4 and V is TRBV7-9; D is unclear. The CDR3 contains 18 residues. Germline CDR1 SEHNR, CDR2 FQNEAQ (reference sequence). Trimming removed 5 bases at V and 6 bases at J, with 25 bases between. The CDR3 DNA sequence: TGTGCCAGCAGCCCCCCCCCGGGAAGGAAGAAGAAAGATGAAAAACTGTTTTTT. As protein: CASSPPPGRKKKDEKLFF. Full variable domain (missing parts from reference TRBV7-9 and TRBJ1-4): DTGVSQNPRHKITKRGQNVTFRCDPISEHNRLYWYRQTLGQGPEFLTYFQNEAQLEKSRLLSDRFSAERPKGSFSTLEIQRTEQGDSAMYLCASSPPPGRKKKDEKLFFGSGTQLSVL.

The rearrangement links TRBV2 to TRBJ2-5; TRBD1 matches at 7 bases. Germline CDR1 reads SNHLY; CDR2 reads FYNNEI. The CDR3 spans 15 residues. Trimming at V came to 3 bases and at J to 5 bases, leaving 9 bases not matched to a gene. The CDR3 DNA is TGTGCCAGCAGTGAGGGACAGAGGGTACGGGAGACCCAGTACTTC. Amino acid sequence: CASSEGQRVRETQYF.

This clone has a single count. The chain has TRBV6-5 and TRBJ1-2; a possible D gene is TRBD1 (5 bases). CDR1 is MNHEY, CDR2 SVGAGI, per germline. The ends were cut back, 6 bases at V and 8 bases at J, with 13 bases in the middle. The CDR3 loop spans 12 amino acids. The CDR3, as DNA: TGTGCCAGCAGGTCAGGGTATGTGGGCTACACCTTC. Translated: CASRSGYVGYTF.

The V gene is TRBV13, the J gene TRBJ2-2; 7 bases match TRBD1. The CDR3 has 15 residues. In germline, CDR1 is PRHDT, CDR2 FYEKMQ (reference sequence). Trimming removed 0 bases from V and 4 bases from J; junction bases left unmatched: 2. The CDR3 nucleotides read TGTGCCAGCAGCTTAGGACCAGGGGGCACCGGGGAGCTGTTTTTT. Its protein is CASSLGPGGTGELFF.

This chain links TRBV10-3 with TRBJ1-5; 8 nucleotides line up with TRBD1. The V gene's germline CDR1 is ENHRY and CDR2 SYGVKD. The CDR3 totals 14 residues. J lost 7 bases, V lost 4 bases, and 6 bases had no gene match. Written as DNA, the CDR3 is TGTGCCATCAGTGGGCAGGGGGCAGAGCAGCCCCAGCATTTT. Translating it yields CAISGQGAEQPQHF.

The rearrangement joins TRBV9 to TRBJ2-7; a possible D gene is TRBD2 (7 bases). This CDR3 is built from 16 residues. V was pared by 4 bases and J by 3 bases, with 20 bases between. Per the germline V gene, CDR1 is SGDLS and CDR2 is YYNGEE. CDR3 residues: CASSPLDEGGGYEQYF. In DNA, the CDR3 is TGTGCCAGCAGCCCCCTGGACGAGGGGGGGGGCTACGAGCAGTACTTC. Together with reference TRBV9 and TRBJ2-7, the CDR3 gives the full variable domain: DSGVTQTPKHLITATGQRVTLRCSPRSGDLSVYWYQQSLDQGLQFLIQYYNGEERAKGNILERFSAQQFPDLHSELNLSSLELGDSALYFCASSPLDEGGGYEQYFGPGTRLTVT.

The chain links TRBV11-2 to TRBJ2-1; D might be TRBD1 (5 bases). CDR1 SGHAT and CDR2 FQNNGV come from the germline V gene. V shed 6 bases and J shed 3 bases, with 15 bases lying between them. This CDR3 has 15 amino acids. CDR3 nucleotide sequence: TGTGCCAGCAGGAGAAAGGGGCCCCTCTACAATGAGCAGTTCTTC. Its protein product is CASRRKGPLYNEQFF.